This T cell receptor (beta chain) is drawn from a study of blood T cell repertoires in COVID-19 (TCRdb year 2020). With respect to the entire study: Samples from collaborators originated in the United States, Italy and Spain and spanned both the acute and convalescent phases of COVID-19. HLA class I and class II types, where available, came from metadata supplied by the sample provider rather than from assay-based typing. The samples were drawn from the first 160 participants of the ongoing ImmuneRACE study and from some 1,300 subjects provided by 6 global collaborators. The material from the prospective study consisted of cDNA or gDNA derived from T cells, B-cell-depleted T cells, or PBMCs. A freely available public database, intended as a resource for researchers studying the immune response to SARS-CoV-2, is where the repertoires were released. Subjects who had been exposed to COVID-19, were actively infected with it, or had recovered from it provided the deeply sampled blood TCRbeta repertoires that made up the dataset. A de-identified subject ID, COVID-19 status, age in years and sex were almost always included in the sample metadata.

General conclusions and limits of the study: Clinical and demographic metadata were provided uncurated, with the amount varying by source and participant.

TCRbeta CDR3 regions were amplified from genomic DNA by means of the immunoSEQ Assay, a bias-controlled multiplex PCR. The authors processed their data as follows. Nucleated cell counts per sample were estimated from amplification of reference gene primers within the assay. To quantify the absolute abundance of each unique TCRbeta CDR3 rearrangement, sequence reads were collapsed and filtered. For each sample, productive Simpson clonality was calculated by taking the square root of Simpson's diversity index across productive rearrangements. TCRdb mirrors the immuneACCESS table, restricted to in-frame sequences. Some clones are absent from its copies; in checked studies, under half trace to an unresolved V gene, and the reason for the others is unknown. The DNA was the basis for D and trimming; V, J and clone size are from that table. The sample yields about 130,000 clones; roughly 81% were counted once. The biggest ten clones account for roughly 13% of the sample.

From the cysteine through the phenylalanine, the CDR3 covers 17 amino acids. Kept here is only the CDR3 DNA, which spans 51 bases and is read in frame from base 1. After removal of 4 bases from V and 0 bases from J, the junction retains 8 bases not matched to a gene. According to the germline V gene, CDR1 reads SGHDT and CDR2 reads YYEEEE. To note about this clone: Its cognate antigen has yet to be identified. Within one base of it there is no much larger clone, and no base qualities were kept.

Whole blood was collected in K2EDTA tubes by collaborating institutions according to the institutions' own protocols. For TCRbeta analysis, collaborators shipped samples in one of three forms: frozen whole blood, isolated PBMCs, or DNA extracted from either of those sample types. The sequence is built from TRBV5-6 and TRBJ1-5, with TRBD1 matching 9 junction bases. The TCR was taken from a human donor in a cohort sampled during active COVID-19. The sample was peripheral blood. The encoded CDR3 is CASSGQGRLDSNQPQHF. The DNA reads TGTGCCAGCAGCGGACAGGGGAGGTTAGATAGCAATCAGCCCCAGCATTTT.